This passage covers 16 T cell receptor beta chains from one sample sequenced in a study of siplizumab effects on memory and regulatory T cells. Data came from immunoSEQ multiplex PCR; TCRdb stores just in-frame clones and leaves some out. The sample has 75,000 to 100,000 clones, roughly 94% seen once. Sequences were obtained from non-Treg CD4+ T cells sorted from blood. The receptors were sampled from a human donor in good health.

CDR3 in amino acids: CASRSDGSYNEQFF. The CDR3 region has the DNA TGTGCCAGTAGGTCAGACGGTAGCTACAATGAGCAGTTCTTC. The chain is built from TRBV19 and TRBJ2-1, with D unclear. Germline CDR1 LNHDA, CDR2 SQIVND (reference sequence). This CDR3 is built from 14 residues. With 6 bases removed from V and 3 bases from J, the gap between germline ends came to 12 bases.

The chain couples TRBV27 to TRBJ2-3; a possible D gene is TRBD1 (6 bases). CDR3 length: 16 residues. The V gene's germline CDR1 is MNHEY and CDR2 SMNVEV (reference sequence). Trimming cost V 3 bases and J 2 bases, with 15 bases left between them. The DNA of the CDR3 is TGTGCCAGCAGTTTGTCTTGGGGGCTGAACACAGATACGCAGTATTTT. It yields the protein CASSLSWGLNTDTQYF.

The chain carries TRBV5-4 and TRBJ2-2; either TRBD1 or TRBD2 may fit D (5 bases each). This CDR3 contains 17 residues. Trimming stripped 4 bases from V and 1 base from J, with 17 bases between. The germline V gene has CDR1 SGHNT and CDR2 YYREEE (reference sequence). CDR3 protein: CASSPSSSGRNTGELFF. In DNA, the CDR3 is TGTGCCAGCAGCCCTTCGTCGTCAGGGAGGAACACCGGGGAGCTGTTTTTT. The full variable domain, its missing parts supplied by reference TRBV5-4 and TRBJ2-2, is ETGVTQSPTHLIKTRGQQVTLRCSSQSGHNTVSWYQQALGQGPQFIFQYYREEENGRGNFPPRFSGLQFPNYSSELNVNALELDDSALYLCASSPSSSGRNTGELFFGEGSRLTVL.

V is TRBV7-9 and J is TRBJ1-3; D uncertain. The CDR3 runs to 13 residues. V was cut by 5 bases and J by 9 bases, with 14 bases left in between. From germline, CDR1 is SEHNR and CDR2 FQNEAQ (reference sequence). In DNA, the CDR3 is TGTGCCAGCAGCCCCCCTGTTGTGCGCACCATATATTTT. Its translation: CASSPPVVRTIYF.

The CDR3 protein is CASREVVNSPLHF. CDR3 bases: TGTGCCAGCAGGGAGGTGGTGAATTCACCCCTCCACTTT. This chain links TRBV25-1 with TRBJ1-6; D is unclear. The CDR3 length is 13 residues. With 6 bases removed from V and 7 bases from J, the gap between germline ends came to 10 bases. The germline CDR1 and CDR2 sequences are MGHDK and SYGVNS.

For the CDR3, the DNA is TGTGCCAGCAGTTTAGCGGGAGGGTCAGATACGCAGTATTTT. Translation gives CASSLAGGSDTQYF. This sequence joins TRBV28 and TRBJ2-3, with TRBD2 matching 9 bases. Germline trimming cut 2 bases from V and 4 bases from J; bases unmatched to any gene: 1. In germline, CDR1 is MDHEN, CDR2 SYDVKM. This CDR3 spans 14 amino acids.

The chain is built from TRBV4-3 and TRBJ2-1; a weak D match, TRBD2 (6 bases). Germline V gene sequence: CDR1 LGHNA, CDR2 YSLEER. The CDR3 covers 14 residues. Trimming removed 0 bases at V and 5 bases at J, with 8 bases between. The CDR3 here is CASSQDGTDNEQFF. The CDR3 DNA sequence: TGCGCCAGCAGCCAAGATGGGACTGACAATGAGCAGTTCTTC.

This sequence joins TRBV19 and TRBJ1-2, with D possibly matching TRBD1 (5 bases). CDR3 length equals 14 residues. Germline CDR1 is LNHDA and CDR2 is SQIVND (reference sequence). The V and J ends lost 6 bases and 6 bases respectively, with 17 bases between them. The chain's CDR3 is CASRPPGTVNGYTF. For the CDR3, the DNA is TGTGCCAGTAGACCCCCCGGGACGGTTAATGGCTACACCTTC. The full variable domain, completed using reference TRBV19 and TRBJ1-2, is DGGITQSPKYLFRKEGQNVTLSCEQNLNHDAMYWYRQDPGQGLRLIYYSQIVNDFQKGDIAEGYSVSREKKESFPLTVTSAQKNPTAFYLCASRPPGTVNGYTFGSGTRLTVV.

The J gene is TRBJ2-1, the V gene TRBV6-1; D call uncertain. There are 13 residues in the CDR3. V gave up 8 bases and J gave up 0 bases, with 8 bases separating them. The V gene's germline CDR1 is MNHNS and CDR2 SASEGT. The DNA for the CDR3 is TGTGCCAGCGGGAAGACCTCCTACAATGAGCAGTTCTTC. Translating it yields CASGKTSYNEQFF.

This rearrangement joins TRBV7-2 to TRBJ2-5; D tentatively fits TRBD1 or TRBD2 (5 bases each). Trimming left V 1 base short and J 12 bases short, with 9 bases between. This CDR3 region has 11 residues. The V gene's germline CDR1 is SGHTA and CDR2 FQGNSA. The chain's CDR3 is CASSLGGVEYF. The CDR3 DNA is TGTGCCAGCAGCTTAGGAGGGGTGGAGTACTTC.

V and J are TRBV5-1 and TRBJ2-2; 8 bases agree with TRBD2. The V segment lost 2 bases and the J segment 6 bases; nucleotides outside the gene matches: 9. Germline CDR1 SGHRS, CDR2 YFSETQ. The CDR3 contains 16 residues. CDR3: CASSFSGREGAGELFF. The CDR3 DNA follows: TGCGCCAGCAGCTTTTCCGGCCGGGAGGGGGCCGGGGAGCTGTTTTTT.

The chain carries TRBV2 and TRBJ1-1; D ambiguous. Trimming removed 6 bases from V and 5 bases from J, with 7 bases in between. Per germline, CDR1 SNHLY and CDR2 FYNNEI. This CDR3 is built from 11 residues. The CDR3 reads CASRAKTEAFF. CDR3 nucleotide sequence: TGTGCCAGCAGGGCAAAGACTGAAGCTTTCTTT.

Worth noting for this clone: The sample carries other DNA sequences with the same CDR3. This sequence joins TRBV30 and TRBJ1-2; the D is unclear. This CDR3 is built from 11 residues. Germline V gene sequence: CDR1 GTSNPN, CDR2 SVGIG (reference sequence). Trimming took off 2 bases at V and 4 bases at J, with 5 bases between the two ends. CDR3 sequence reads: CAWSPLYGYTF. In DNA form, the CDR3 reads TGTGCCTGGAGTCCCCTCTATGGCTACACCTTC.

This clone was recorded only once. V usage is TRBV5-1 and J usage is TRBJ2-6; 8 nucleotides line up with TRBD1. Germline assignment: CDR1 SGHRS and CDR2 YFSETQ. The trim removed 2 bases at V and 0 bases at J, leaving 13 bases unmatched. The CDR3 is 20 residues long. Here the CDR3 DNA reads TGCGCCAGCAGCTTTGGCGTACGGACAGGGCTAACCTCTGGGGCCAACGTCCTGACTTTC. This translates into CASSFGVRTGLTSGANVLTF.

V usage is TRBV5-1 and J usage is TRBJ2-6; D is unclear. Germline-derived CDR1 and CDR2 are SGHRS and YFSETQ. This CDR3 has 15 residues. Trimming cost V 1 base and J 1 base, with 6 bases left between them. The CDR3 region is CASSLSRSGANVLTF. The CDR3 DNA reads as TGCGCCAGCAGCTTGAGCAGGTCTGGGGCCAACGTCCTGACTTTC.

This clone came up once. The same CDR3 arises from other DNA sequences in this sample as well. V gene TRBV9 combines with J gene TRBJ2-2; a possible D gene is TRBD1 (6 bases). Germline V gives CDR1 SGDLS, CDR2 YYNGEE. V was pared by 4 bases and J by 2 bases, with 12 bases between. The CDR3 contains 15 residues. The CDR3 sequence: CASSPGQSNTGELFF. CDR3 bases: TGTGCCAGCAGCCCGGGACAATCAAACACCGGGGAGCTGTTTTTT. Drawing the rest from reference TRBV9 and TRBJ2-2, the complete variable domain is DSGVTQTPKHLITATGQRVTLRCSPRSGDLSVYWYQQSLDQGLQFLIQYYNGEERAKGNILERFSAQQFPDLHSELNLSSLELGDSALYFCASSPGQSNTGELFFGEGSRLTVL.